The rows below give T cell receptor beta chains drawn from one sample of a study of beta chain features in type 1 diabetes. Generated by immunoSEQ multiplex PCR, the TCRdb table keeps only in-frame clones and is missing some. The repertoire includes about 320,000 clones, 12% to 15% of them detected once, and 5.5% to 7.5% sits in the top ten. Sequencing was done on a sample of central memory CD4+ T cells from blood. The receptors originated from a man younger than 45 in good health. Both conserved end residues are part of each CDR3. D genes are given only for firm matches. Clone size is not always given. Where it is, it says once, few, many or a class for expanded clones.

clone_size j_call d_call v_call cdr3_aa cdr3_nt
few TRBJ2-3 TRBD2 TRBV9 CASSVEASGYTDTQYF TGTGCCAGCAGCGTAGAAGCTAGCGGATACACAGATACGCAGTATTTT
few TRBJ2-1 TRBD2 TRBV5-1 CASSFGGASYNEQFF TGCGCCAGCAGCTTCGGGGGGGCCTCCTACAATGAGCAGTTCTTC
few TRBJ2-3 TRBD2 TRBV5-1 CASSTSGGRDTQYF TGCGCCAGCAGCACCAGCGGGGGAAGAGATACGCAGTATTTT
few TRBJ2-5 . TRBV20-1 CSARGEETQYF TGCAGTGCTAGGGGGGAAGAGACCCAGTACTTC
once TRBJ1-6 . TRBV4-1 CASSRVSGDGVHSPLHF TGCGCCAGCAGCCGAGTCTCAGGGGACGGCGTCCATTCACCCCTCCACTTT
. TRBJ2-2 TRBD1 TRBV10-3 CAISEFYRGHGGELFF TGTGCCATCAGTGAGTTCTACAGGGGGCATGGCGGGGAGCTGTTTTTT
few TRBJ1-5 . TRBV7-2 CASSPSGHQPQHF TGTGCCAGCAGCCCCTCAGGGCATCAGCCCCAGCATTTT
. TRBJ1-1 TRBD1 TRBV6-5 CASSYSMDRAFPEAFF TGTGCCAGCAGTTACTCGATGGACAGGGCCTTCCCTGAAGCTTTCTTT
. TRBJ1-5 . TRBV6-5 CASTHDASGNQPQHF TGTGCCAGCACCCACGACGCGTCGGGAAATCAGCCCCAGCATTTT
few TRBJ2-7 . TRBV6-5 CASSLQRYEQYF TGTGCCAGCAGCCTCCAAAGGTACGAGCAGTACTTC
. TRBJ2-2 . TRBV10-3 CAIKTENTGELFF TGTGCCATCAAGACAGAGAACACCGGGGAGCTGTTTTTT
. TRBJ1-6 TRBD1 TRBV12-5 CASGRDRGLTYHTSPLHF TGTGCTAGTGGAAGGGACAGGGGACTCACTTACCACACTTCACCCCTCCACTTT
. TRBJ1-4 . TRBV27 CASRRNGWLENEKLFF TGTGCCAGCAGACGAAACGGGTGGTTGGAGAATGAAAAACTGTTTTTT
. TRBJ1-3 . TRBV6-1 CAYGPTGSGNTIYF TGTGCCTACGGGCCCACAGGGAGCGGAAACACCATATATTTT
few TRBJ2-2 TRBD2 TRBV4-3 CASSQGTSGSVAGELFF TGCGCCAGCAGCCAGGGGACTAGCGGGAGTGTAGCCGGGGAGCTGTTTTTT
few TRBJ1-1 . TRBV5-1 CASVTGMGETEAFF TGCGCCAGCGTTACCGGGATGGGTGAGACTGAAGCTTTCTTT
few TRBJ2-7 . TRBV5-4 CASSDHYEQYF TGTGCCAGCAGCGACCACTACGAGCAGTACTTC
. TRBJ2-1 . TRBV5-4 CASSPGLGSHRDEQFF TGTGCCAGCAGCCCGGGTTTAGGGTCCCATCGGGATGAGCAGTTCTTC
. TRBJ1-4 . TRBV30 CAWRAQALREKLFF TGTGCCTGGAGAGCGCAGGCTCTTCGCGAAAAACTGTTTTTT
few TRBJ2-3 TRBD1 TRBV27 CASSFERGLLDTQYF TGTGCCAGCAGTTTCGAGAGGGGGCTACTAGATACGCAGTATTTT
. TRBJ2-4 TRBD2 TRBV7-2 CASSLAASGGAVHIQYF TGTGCCAGCAGCTTAGCGGCTAGCGGGGGGGCCGTTCACATTCAGTACTTC
. TRBJ1-6 TRBD1 TRBV15 CATSRVTGVRYNSPLHF TGTGCCACCAGCAGAGTTACAGGGGTTCGATATAATTCACCCCTCCACTTT
few TRBJ1-1 . TRBV5-6 CASSLGVGTEAFF TGTGCCAGCAGCTTGGGCGTAGGCACTGAAGCTTTCTTT
. TRBJ1-3 . TRBV9 CASSPTGGRSGNTIYF TGTGCCAGCAGCCCTACGGGGGGCCGCTCTGGAAACACCATATATTTT
. TRBJ1-2 . TRBV5-4 CASSPDTYGYTF TGTGCCAGCAGCCCGGATACTTATGGCTACACCTTC
few TRBJ2-2 TRBD2 TRBV2 CASRVAGGLSGELFF TGTGCCAGCAGAGTAGCGGGAGGCTTGAGCGGGGAGCTGTTTTTT
few TRBJ2-7 . TRBV18 CASSPPGRGPSYEQYF TGTGCCAGCTCACCACCCGGCAGGGGACCTTCCTACGAGCAGTACTTC
many TRBJ1-1 . TRBV13 CASSLKRSTEAFF TGTGCCAGCAGCCTCAAGCGGAGCACTGAAGCTTTCTTT
. TRBJ2-1 . TRBV5-1 CASSLDPHNEQFF TGCGCCAGCAGCTTGGACCCGCACAATGAGCAGTTCTTC
. TRBJ2-5 . TRBV11-2 CASSLGSQETQYF TGTGCCAGCAGCTTAGGGTCCCAAGAGACCCAGTACTTC
many TRBJ2-1 TRBD1 TRBV29-1 CSVGMRQGLSGFNEQFF TGCAGCGTTGGAATGAGACAGGGTTTGTCGGGATTCAATGAGCAGTTCTTC
. TRBJ2-3 . TRBV4-1 CASSQEVSADTQYF TGCGCCAGCAGCCAAGAGGTTAGCGCAGATACGCAGTATTTT
few TRBJ2-4 . TRBV6-6 CASVPPQTPKNIQYF TGTGCCAGCGTCCCGCCCCAGACACCCAAAAACATTCAGTACTTC
many TRBJ2-3 TRBD2 TRBV7-9 CASSLAFRSGRTDTQYF TGTGCCAGCAGCCTCGCTTTTCGTAGCGGGAGAACAGATACGCAGTATTTT
. TRBJ2-5 . TRBV7-9 CASSLVGQGGRETQYF TGTGCCAGCAGCTTAGTCGGACAAGGGGGGAGGGAGACCCAGTACTTC
many TRBJ1-1 TRBD1 TRBV18 CASSQGGRTEAFF TGTGCCAGCTCTCAGGGGGGAAGGACTGAAGCTTTCTTT
few TRBJ2-6 . TRBV5-4 CASSPDSSYGANVLTF TGTGCCAGCAGCCCTGACTCCTCCTATGGGGCCAACGTCCTGACTTTC
. TRBJ1-4 . TRBV27 CASRPAGENEKLFF TGTGCCAGCAGACCAGCCGGGGAGAATGAAAAACTGTTTTTT
. TRBJ2-1 TRBD2 TRBV27 CASSYRALRGGGNEQFF TGTGCCAGCAGTTACCGGGCCTTGCGGGGGGGCGGGAATGAGCAGTTCTTC
. TRBJ1-2 . TRBV19 CASSIASGTVIYGYTF TGTGCCAGTAGTATAGCCTCCGGGACCGTCATCTATGGCTACACCTTC
. TRBJ1-6 . TRBV5-5 CASSLESFYNSPLHF TGTGCCAGCAGCTTGGAAAGCTTTTATAATTCACCCCTCCACTTT
. TRBJ2-1 . TRBV7-9 CASSSTGSFYEQFF TGTGCCAGCAGCTCTACCGGGAGTTTCTATGAGCAGTTCTTC
. TRBJ2-4 TRBD1 TRBV2 CASSNDRANLAKNIQYF TGTGCCAGCAGTAACGACAGGGCCAATCTAGCCAAAAACATTCAGTACTTC
few TRBJ2-7 TRBD1 TRBV6-5 CASSYADRGGYEQYF TGTGCCAGCAGTTACGCCGACAGGGGCGGCTACGAGCAGTACTTC
. TRBJ1-1 . TRBV7-2 CASSPTGLNTEAFF TGTGCCAGCAGCCCCACAGGGCTGAACACTGAAGCTTTCTTT
. TRBJ1-2 . TRBV2 CASSEDLTRGYTF TGTGCCAGCAGTGAAGATCTTACGAGGGGCTACACCTTC
few TRBJ2-5 . TRBV6-1 CASSGGETQYF TGTGCCAGCAGTGGAGGAGAGACCCAGTACTTC
. TRBJ1-2 . TRBV20-1 CSPARGHTF TGCAGTCCCGCCAGGGGTCACACCTTC
few TRBJ1-6 . TRBV5-1 CASSPVRGNSPLHF TGCGCCAGCTCCCCGGTCCGGGGTAATTCACCCCTCCACTTT